This TCR beta chain appears in the sequencing data of a study of breast tumors, draining lymph nodes, adjacent tissues. This clonotype was seen repeatedly, ten times or more. What it binds is not known. A single record per CDR3 protein comes from TCRdb applying MiXCR to the multiplex PCR reads. The table has roughly 260,000 distinct CDR3 sequences, over 30% seen once; the top ten hold 0.85% to 1.3%. Trimming removed 8 bases from V and 10 bases from J, with 6 bases in between. Germline V gene sequence: CDR1 MDHEN, CDR2 SYDVKM. This CDR3 spans 10 amino acids. Study-level findings and limits: That most tumor T cells come from lymph nodes remained unproven. Luminal-like breast cancer showed significantly higher tumor–nontumor repertoire similarity than basal-like. Compared with lymph nodes, tumors were less diverse; compared with nontumor tissue, more. Most tumor T cells seemingly derive from lymph node, then expand in tumor.

Breast cancer patients provided tissue from their axillary draining lymph nodes. The sequence was collected from a female donor with breast cancer. Some clones in this sample may be carry-over from other donors' samples. This chain uses TRBV28 with TRBJ1-6, with D unclear. The sequencing input was axillary lymph node tissue. CDR3 nucleotide sequence: TGTGCCAGCGGTCAATCACCCCTCCACTTT. It codes for CASGQSPLHF.